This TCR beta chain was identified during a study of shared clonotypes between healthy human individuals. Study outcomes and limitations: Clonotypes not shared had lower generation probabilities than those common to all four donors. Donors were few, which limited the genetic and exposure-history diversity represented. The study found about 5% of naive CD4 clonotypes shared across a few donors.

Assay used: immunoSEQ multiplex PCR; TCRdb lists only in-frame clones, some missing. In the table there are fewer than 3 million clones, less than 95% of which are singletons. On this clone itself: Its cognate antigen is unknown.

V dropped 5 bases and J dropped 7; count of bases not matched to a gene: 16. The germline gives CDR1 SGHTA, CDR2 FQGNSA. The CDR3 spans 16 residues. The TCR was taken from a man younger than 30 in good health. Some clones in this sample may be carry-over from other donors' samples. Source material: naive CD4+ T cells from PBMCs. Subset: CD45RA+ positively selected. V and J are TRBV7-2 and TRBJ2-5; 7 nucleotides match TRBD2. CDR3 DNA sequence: TGTGCCAGCAGCCCGAGGACTAGGGACCCGCCTGGGACCCAGTACTTC. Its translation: CASSPRTRDPPGTQYF.